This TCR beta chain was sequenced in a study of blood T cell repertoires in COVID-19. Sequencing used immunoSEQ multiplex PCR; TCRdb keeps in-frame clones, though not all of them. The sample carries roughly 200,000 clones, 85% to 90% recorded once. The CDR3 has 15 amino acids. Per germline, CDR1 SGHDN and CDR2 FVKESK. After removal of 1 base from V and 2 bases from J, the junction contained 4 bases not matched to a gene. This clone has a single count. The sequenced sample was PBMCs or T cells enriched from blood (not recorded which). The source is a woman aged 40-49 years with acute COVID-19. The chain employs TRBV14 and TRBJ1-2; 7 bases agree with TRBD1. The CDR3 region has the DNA TGTGCCAGCAGCCAAGGGCTACAGGGGAACTATGGCTACACCTTC. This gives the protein CASSQGLQGNYGYTF.